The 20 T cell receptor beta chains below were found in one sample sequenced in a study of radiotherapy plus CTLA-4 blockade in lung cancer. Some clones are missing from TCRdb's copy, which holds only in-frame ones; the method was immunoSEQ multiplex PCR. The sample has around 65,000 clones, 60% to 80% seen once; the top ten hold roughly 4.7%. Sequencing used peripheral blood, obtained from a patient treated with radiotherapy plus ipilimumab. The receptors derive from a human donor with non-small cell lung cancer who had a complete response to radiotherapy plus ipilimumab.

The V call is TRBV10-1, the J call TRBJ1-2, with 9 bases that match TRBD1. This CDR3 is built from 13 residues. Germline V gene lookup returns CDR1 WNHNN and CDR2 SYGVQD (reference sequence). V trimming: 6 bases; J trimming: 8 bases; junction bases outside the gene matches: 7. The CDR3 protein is CASSPGTGKGYTF. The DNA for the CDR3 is TGCGCCAGCAGCCCCGGGACAGGGAAAGGCTACACCTTC.

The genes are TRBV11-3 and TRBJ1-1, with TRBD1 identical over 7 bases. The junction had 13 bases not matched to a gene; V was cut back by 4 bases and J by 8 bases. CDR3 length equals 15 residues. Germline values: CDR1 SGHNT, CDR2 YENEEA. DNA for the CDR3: TGTGCCAGCAGCTCACCCTTGCGGGACAGAGGAGAAGCTTTCTTT. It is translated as CASSSPLRDRGEAFF.

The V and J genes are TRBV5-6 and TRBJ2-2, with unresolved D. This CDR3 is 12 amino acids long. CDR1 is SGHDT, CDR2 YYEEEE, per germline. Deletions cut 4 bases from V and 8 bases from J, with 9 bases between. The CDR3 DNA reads TGTGCCAGCAGCCTAACTGAGGGGGAGCTGTTTTTT. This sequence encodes CASSLTEGELFF. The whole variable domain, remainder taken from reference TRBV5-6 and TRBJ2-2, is DAGVTQSPTHLIKTRGQQVTLRCSPKSGHDTVSWYQQALGQGPQFIFQYYEEEERQRGNFPDRFSGHQFPNYSSELNVNALLLGDSALYLCASSLTEGELFFGEGSRLTVL.

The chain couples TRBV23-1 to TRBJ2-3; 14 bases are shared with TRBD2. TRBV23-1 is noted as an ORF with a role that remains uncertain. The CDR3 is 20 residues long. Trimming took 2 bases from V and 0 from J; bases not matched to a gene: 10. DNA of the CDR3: TGCGCCAGCAGTCAACCGGGACTAGCGGGAGAGAGCAGCAGCACAGATACGCAGTATTTT. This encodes CASSQPGLAGESSSTDTQYF.

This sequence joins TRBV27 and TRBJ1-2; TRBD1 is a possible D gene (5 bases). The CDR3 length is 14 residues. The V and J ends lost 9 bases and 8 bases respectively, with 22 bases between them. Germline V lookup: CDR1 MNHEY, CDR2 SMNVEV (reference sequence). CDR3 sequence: CARPTRGVAKGYTF. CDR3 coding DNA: TGTGCCAGACCAACTCGGGGGGTTGCGAAGGGCTACACCTTC.

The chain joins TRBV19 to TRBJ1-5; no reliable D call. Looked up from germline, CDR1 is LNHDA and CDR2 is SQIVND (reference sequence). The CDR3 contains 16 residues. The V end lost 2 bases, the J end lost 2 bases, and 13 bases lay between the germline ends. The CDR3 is CASSIIPVWGNQPQHF. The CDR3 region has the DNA TGTGCCAGTAGTATAATCCCGGTGTGGGGCAATCAGCCCCAGCATTTT.

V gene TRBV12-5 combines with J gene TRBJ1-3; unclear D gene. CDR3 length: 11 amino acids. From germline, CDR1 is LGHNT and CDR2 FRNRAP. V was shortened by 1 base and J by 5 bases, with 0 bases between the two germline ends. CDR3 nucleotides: TGTGCTAGTGGTTTGGGAAACACCATATATTTT. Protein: CASGLGNTIYF.

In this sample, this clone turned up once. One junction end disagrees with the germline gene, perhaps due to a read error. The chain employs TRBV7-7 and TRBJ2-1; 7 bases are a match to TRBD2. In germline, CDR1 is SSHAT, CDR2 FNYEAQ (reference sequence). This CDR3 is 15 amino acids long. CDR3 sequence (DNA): TGTGCTAGCAGCTTTCGGCGGGAGAATTACAATGAGCAGTTCTTC. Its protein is CASSFRRENYNEQFF.

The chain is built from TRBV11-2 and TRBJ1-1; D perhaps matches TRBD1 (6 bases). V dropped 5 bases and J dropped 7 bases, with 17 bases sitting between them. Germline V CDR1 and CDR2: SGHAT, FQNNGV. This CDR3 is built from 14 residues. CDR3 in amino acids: CASSRSTGSVEAFF. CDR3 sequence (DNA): TGTGCCAGCAGCAGATCGACAGGCAGCGTTGAAGCTTTCTTT.

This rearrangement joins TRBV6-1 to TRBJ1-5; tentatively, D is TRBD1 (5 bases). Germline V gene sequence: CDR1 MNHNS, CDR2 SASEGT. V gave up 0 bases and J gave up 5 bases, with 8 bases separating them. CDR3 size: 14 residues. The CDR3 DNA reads TGTGCCAGCAGTGAAGCCTTGACAGATCAGCCCCAGCATTTT. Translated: CASSEALTDQPQHF.

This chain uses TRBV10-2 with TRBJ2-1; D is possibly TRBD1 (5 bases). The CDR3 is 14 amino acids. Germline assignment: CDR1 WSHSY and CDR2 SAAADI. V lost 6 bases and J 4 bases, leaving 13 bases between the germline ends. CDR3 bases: TGCGCCAGCAGCTCAGGGCCCTTTTACAATGAGCAGTTCTTC. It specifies CASSSGPFYNEQFF.

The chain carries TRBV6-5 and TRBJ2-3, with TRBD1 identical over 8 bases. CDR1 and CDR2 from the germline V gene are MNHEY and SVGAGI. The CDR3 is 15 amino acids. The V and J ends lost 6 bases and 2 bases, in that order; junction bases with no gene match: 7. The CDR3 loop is CASSRGQLVTDTQYF. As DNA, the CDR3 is TGTGCCAGCAGCAGGGGGCAACTTGTCACAGATACGCAGTATTTT.

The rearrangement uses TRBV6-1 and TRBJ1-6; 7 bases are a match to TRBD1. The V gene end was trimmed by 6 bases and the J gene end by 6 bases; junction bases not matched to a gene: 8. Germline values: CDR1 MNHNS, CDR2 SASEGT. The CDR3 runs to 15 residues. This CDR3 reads CASSLRTGPNSPLHF. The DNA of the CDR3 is TGTGCCAGCAGCTTAAGGACAGGACCTAATTCACCCCTCCACTTT.

The CDR3 sequence is CASLDGQRGNTIYF. CDR3 DNA sequence: TGTGCCAGCCTAGACGGACAGCGTGGAAACACCATATATTTT. The chain recombines TRBV7-6 with TRBJ1-3, with a weak D call TRBD1 (6 bases). The CDR3 spans 14 residues. Germline lookup yields CDR1 SGHVS and CDR2 FNYEAQ. V lost 8 bases and J 3 bases, leaving 14 bases between the germline ends. Full variable domain (missing parts from reference TRBV7-6 and TRBJ1-3): GAGVSQSPRYKVTKRGQDVALRCDPISGHVSLYWYRQALGQGPEFLTYFNYEAQQDKSGLPNDRFSAERPEGSISTLTIQRTEQRDSAMYRCASLDGQRGNTIYFGEGSWLTVV.

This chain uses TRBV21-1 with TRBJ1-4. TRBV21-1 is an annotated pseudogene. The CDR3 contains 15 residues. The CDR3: CASSKEGSGMNKLFF. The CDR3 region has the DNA TGTGCCAGCAGCAAAGAAGGGAGCGGAATGAATAAACTGTTTTTT.

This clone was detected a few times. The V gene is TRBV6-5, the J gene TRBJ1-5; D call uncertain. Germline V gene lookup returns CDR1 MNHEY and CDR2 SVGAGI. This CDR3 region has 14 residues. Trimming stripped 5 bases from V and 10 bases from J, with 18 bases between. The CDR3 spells CASSPTRVRSPQHF. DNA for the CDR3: TGTGCCAGCAGTCCGACTCGAGTTAGGAGTCCCCAGCATTTT.

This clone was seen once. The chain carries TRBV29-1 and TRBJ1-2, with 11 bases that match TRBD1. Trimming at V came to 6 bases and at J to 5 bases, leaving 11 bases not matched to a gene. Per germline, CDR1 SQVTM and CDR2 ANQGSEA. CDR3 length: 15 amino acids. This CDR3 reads CSVPSGTGGIYGYTF. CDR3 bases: TGCAGCGTCCCCTCGGGGACAGGGGGAATTTATGGCTACACCTTC.

The DNA for the CDR3 is TGCGCCAGCAGCCCCGTCGGACTAGCGGGCAAACAAGAGACCCAGTACTTC. Protein sequence: CASSPVGLAGKQETQYF. This chain connects TRBV5-1 to TRBJ2-5; 11 bases agree with TRBD2. Germline-derived CDR1 and CDR2 are SGHRS and YFSETQ. The CDR3 runs 17 residues. The trim removed 4 bases at V and 2 bases at J, leaving 10 bases unmatched.

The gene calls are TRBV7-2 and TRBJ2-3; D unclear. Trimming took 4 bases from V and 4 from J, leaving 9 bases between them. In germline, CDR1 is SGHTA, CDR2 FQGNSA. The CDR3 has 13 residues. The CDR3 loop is CASSSLGPDTQYF. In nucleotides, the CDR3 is TGTGCCAGCAGCTCCCTGGGCCCAGATACGCAGTATTTT.

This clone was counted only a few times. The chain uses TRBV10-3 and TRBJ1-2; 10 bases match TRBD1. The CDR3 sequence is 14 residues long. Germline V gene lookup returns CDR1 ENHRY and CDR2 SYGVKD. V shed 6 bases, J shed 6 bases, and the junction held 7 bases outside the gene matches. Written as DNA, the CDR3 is TGTGCCATCAGCCCCTCCGGGACAGGGGATGGCTACACCTTC. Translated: CAISPSGTGDGYTF.